This TCR beta chain was documented in a study of post-analysis software for immune sequencing data. Study-wide results and limits: Controls' normalized Chao1 diversity significantly exceeded that of multiple sclerosis patients. By F measure, strong co-clustering occurred among samples prepared in the same batch.

Concerning this clonotype itself: The antigen is undetermined.

Carried by the TCR beta cDNA libraries were unique molecular identifiers. Out of 1 to 10 million T cells, some 480,000 cDNA molecules were generated. From the PCR reads, TCRdb called clonotypes with MiXCR, one entry per CDR3 protein. The sample has hundreds of thousands of distinct CDR3 sequences, approximately 42% seen once. The sequence was obtained from a girl aged 2-15 years with multiple sclerosis. Sequenced material: blood.

The CDR3 sequence: CASSLGTASYEQYF. The CDR3 nucleotides are TGTGCCAGCAGTTTAGGGACAGCCTCCTACGAGCAGTACTTC. The chain has TRBV12-3 or TRBV12-4 and TRBJ2-7; possible D gene TRBD1, 6 bases. The CDR3 extends over 14 amino acids. The germline V and J ends were trimmed by 1 base and 0 bases, with 7 bases remaining between them.